This entry features one T cell receptor beta chain sequence. Antigen specificity is unknown. Reverse transcription of all isolated RNA meant that expressed TCRB transcripts were sequenced. Data came from immunoSEQ multiplex PCR; TCRdb stores just in-frame clones and leaves some out. In the table there are fewer than 200,000 clones, about 12% of which are singletons. The sample originates from a study of beta chain features in type 1 diabetes. General study findings and limits: Possibly, sequencing cDNA over-represented cells that had high TCR expression levels. Any HLA type influence on TCRB rearrangement was left unresolved here. Among all four CD4+ subsets, Type 1 diabetes patients had TCRB CDR3s that were moderately but significantly shorter.

Deletions cut 2 bases from V and 2 bases from J, with 4 bases between. Germline CDR1 is DFQATT and CDR2 is SNEGSKA (reference sequence). This CDR3 has 11 residues. Isolation of CD4+ naive, central memory, regulatory and stem cell-like memory cells was achieved by sorting via CD45RO/CCR7/CD25/CD127/CD95/CD27. The source is a woman aged 18-29 years in good health. The material sequenced was central memory CD4+ T cells from blood. The V and J genes are TRBV20-1 and TRBJ2-7; no clear D. CDR3 DNA sequence: TGCAGTGCTAGAACTGCCTACGAGCAGTACTTC. The encoded protein is CSARTAYEQYF.